This T cell receptor beta chain comes out of a study of beta chain features in type 1 diabetes. Since all of the isolated RNA was reverse transcribed, expressed TCRB transcripts were what got sequenced. This table comes from immunoSEQ multiplex PCR, and its TCRdb copy is limited to in-frame clones, with some not included. Of approximately 150,000 clones listed, more than 60% were seen once; the top ten hold about 0.091%. Central memory, naive, regulatory and stem cell-like memory CD4+ cells were sorted by CD45RO/CCR7/CD25/CD127/CD95/CD27. On this clone itself: Its cognate antigen is unknown.

General study results and limits: TCRB CDR3 length was moderately but significantly reduced in all four CD4+ subsets of Type 1 diabetes patients. Among type 1 diabetes patients, VDJ junctions had fewer insertions and more deletions. When cDNA is sequenced, cells with high TCR expression could be over-represented. PCR, the amplification step, might favor shorter templates, equally in patients and controls.

Germline V gene lookup returns CDR1 MDHEN and CDR2 SYDVKM. The CDR3 runs 12 residues. Between the trimmed V and J ends, which lost 8 bases and 3 bases, there was a span of 10 bases. The chain employs TRBV28 and TRBJ1-1; the D gene is possibly TRBD1 (5 bases). Sequencing input: naive CD4+ T cells from blood. The receptor comes from a man aged 25-40 years with type 1 diabetes. The CDR3 loop reads CASGRGDTEAFF. The CDR3 coding sequence is TGTGCCAGCGGCAGAGGGGACACTGAAGCTTTCTTT.